Below are 2 T cell receptor beta chains sequenced from a single sample in a study of human T cells and chemical hapten exposure. TCRdb reanalysed the RACE reads using MiXCR and keeps one entry per CDR3 protein. The sample contains approximately 350,000 distinct CDR3 sequences, under 6.5% of which appear only once. Described time point: patch test 2, 6 weeks after DPC sensitization. Treatment specified: therapeutic diphenylcyclopropenone sensitization with weekly scalp DPC. The source was whole blood, collected in connection with sensitization to the hapten diphenylcyclopropenone (DPC). The receptors here all came from a woman aged 18-29 years with alopecia areata. Some clones in this sample may be carry-over from other donors' samples.

In this sample, this clonotype turned up many times. The chain has TRBV20-1 and TRBJ1-6, with D perhaps matching TRBD1 (5 bases). The CDR3 contains 15 residues. V was clipped by 1 base and J by 10 bases, with 17 bases between them. The V gene's germline CDR1 is DFQATT and CDR2 SNEGSKA (reference sequence). The CDR3 spells CSARVGEVSGSPLHF. DNA for the CDR3: TGCAGTGCTAGAGTGGGGGAGGTTTCGGGCTCACCCCTCCACTTT.

There are a few counts of this clonotype. This chain joins TRBV20-1 and TRBJ2-7, with 9 positions matching TRBD2. Looked up from germline, CDR1 is DFQATT and CDR2 is SNEGSKA (reference sequence). CDR3 length: 14 amino acids. J gave up 7 bases and V 1 base, and 8 bases lay outside the gene matches. DNA of the CDR3: TGCAGTGCTAGAGGTGGCGGGGGGGCCGGAGAGCAGTACTTC. Its protein product is CSARGGGGAGEQYF.